Following are 16 T cell receptor beta chains from one sample sequenced in a study of T cells after yellow fever vaccination. A single record per CDR3 protein comes from TCRdb applying MiXCR to the 5' RACE reads. The data contain about 140,000 distinct CDR3 sequences, about 6.9% of them singletons. The sample consisted of CD4+ T cells sorted from PBMCs, taken 10 days after the yellow fever booster vaccination. The receptors shown here come from a man aged 25 to 40 who received the YFV17D yellow fever vaccine.

This clonotype was counted only a few times. The V gene is TRBV5-1, the J gene TRBJ2-2, with 9 bases matching TRBD2. CDR1 is SGHRS and CDR2 is YFSETQ in the germline V gene. The CDR3 is made up of 17 amino acids. V shed 1 base and J 0 bases; nucleotides not matched to a gene: 4. CDR3 sequence reads: CASSLSPSGTNTGELFF. In nucleotides, the CDR3 is TGCGCCAGCAGCTTGTCGCCTAGCGGGACGAACACCGGGGAGCTGTTTTTT. Looking up the rest from reference TRBV5-1 and TRBJ2-2 gives the full variable domain: KAGVTQTPRYLIKTRGQQVTLSCSPISGHRSVSWYQQTPGQGLQFLFEYFSETQRNKGNFPGRFSGRQFSNSRSEMNVSTLELGDSALYLCASSLSPSGTNTGELFFGEGSRLTVL.

In its sample, this clonotype was seen many times. The chain is built from TRBV3-1 and TRBJ2-4; 9 bases map to TRBD2. Germline V gives CDR1 LGHDT, CDR2 YNNKEL (reference sequence). V was pared by 4 bases and J by 6 bases, with 7 bases of the junction left unmatched. CDR3 length: 15 amino acids. This CDR3 reads CASSPRASGINIQYF. The CDR3 DNA reads TGTGCCAGCAGCCCCAGAGCTAGCGGGATAAACATTCAGTACTTC.

This clonotype was seen at least ten times. This sequence joins TRBV11-1 and TRBJ2-1; 9 bases are a match to TRBD2. CDR3 length: 18 residues. Looked up from germline, CDR1 is SGHAT and CDR2 is FQDESV (reference sequence). The V and J ends lost 8 bases and 0 bases, in that order; junction bases with no gene match: 14. Here the CDR3 reads CASVNRLAGVGSYNEQFF. The CDR3 region has the DNA TGTGCCAGCGTCAACAGATTAGCGGGAGTCGGCTCCTACAATGAGCAGTTCTTC.

This clonotype occurred many times. This chain joins TRBV18 and TRBJ2-5; TRBD1 matches at 11 bases. Germline-derived CDR1 and CDR2 are KGHSH and LQKENI. The CDR3 has 15 amino acids. The J segment lost 4 bases and the V segment lost 2 bases, leaving 3 bases of the junction unmatched. The CDR3 is CASSPRTGGPETQYF. The CDR3 DNA reads as TGTGCCAGCTCACCAAGGACAGGGGGCCCAGAGACCCAGTACTTC.

This sequence joins TRBV18 and TRBJ2-5; 10 nucleotides line up with TRBD2. Germline V gene lookup returns CDR1 KGHSH and CDR2 LQKENI. This CDR3 contains 16 residues. J lost 2 bases, V lost 1 base, and 4 bases had no gene match. CDR3 amino acids: CASSPQPAGGQETQYF. CDR3 DNA: TGTGCCAGCTCACCACAGCCAGCGGGGGGGCAAGAGACCCAGTACTTC. Full variable domain (missing parts from reference TRBV18 and TRBJ2-5): NAGVMQNPRHLVRRRGQEARLRCSPMKGHSHVYWYRQLPEEGLKFMVYLQKENIIDESGMPKERFSAEFPKEGPSILRIQQVVRGDSAAYFCASSPQPAGGQETQYFGPGTRLLVL.

This clonotype was seen ten or more times. The chain recombines TRBV30 with TRBJ2-7; D is possibly TRBD1 (6 bases). In germline, CDR1 is GTSNPN, CDR2 SVGIG (reference sequence). This CDR3 spans 15 amino acids. The V end was cut by 0 bases, the J end by 9 bases, with 21 bases between. CDR3 sequence reads: CAWSVGRGAPGGQYF. The CDR3 DNA is TGTGCCTGGAGTGTGGGCAGGGGAGCGCCCGGCGGGCAGTACTTC.

Concerning this clonotype itself: This clone may be a read error of a much larger clone one base away. V is TRBV7-3 and J is TRBJ2-3, with 9 bases lining up with TRBD2. The V and J ends lost 3 bases and 4 bases, in that order; junction bases with no gene match: 14. Germline CDR1 SGHTA, CDR2 FQGTGA. This CDR3 region has 18 residues. In DNA form, the CDR3 reads TGTGCCAGCAGCTTTCGCCGGGGACCAGCGGGAGGAGCAGATACGCAGTATTTT. It yields the protein CASSFRRGPAGGADTQYF. Full variable domain (outside the CDR3, taken from reference TRBV7-3 and TRBJ2-3): GAGVSQTPSNKVTEKGKYVELRCDPISGHTALYWYRQSLGQGPEFLIYFQGTGAADDSGLPNDRFFAVRPEGSVSTLKIQRTERGDSAVYLCASSFRRGPAGGADTQYFGPGTRLTVL.

In this sample, this clonotype turned up many times. The chain joins TRBV28 to TRBJ2-2, with a weak D call TRBD1 (5 bases). Germline values: CDR1 MDHEN, CDR2 SYDVKM. This CDR3 comprises 14 residues. Trimming removed 3 bases at V and 4 bases at J, with 9 bases between. The CDR3 protein is CASSFQGGTGELFF. The CDR3 DNA reads as TGTGCCAGCAGTTTCCAGGGTGGCACCGGGGAGCTGTTTTTT.

Ten or more counts support this clonotype. The CDR3: CASSRLAGGHNEQFF. CDR3 DNA sequence: TGTGCCAGCAGCCGACTAGCGGGAGGGCATAATGAGCAGTTCTTC. This chain uses TRBV12-3 or TRBV12-4 with TRBJ2-1; 14 bases match TRBD2. The CDR3 has 15 amino acids. With V trimmed by 6 bases and J by 7 bases, 5 bases remained unmatched.

This clonotype was picked up many times. The CDR3 nucleotides are TGCAGCCTCCAGGGGGATACTGAAGCTTTCTTT. Translated: CSLQGDTEAFF. This sequence joins TRBV29-1 and TRBJ1-1; 7 bases line up with TRBD1. The V gene end was trimmed by 8 bases and the J gene end by 5 bases; junction bases not matched to a gene: 5. The CDR3 totals 11 residues. Germline-derived CDR1 and CDR2 are SQVTM and ANQGSEA.

This clonotype was seen repeatedly, ten times or more. This chain links TRBV5-5 with TRBJ2-5; tentative D call: TRBD2 (6 bases). Germline CDR1 and CDR2: SGHKS and YYEKEE (reference sequence). The CDR3 spans 14 residues. Trimming cost V 9 bases and J 8 bases, with 23 bases left between them. CDR3 in amino acids: CATSLVLASGTQYF. As DNA, the CDR3 is TGTGCCACCTCTCTGGTCCTAGCGTCAGGAACCCAGTACTTC.

Many counts were recorded for this clonotype. The chain couples TRBV7-2 to TRBJ2-4, with D unresolved. The CDR3 runs to 14 residues. With 5 bases removed from V and 6 bases from J, the gap between germline ends came to 14 bases. CDR1 and CDR2 (germline): SGHTA, FQGNSA. The CDR3 region has the DNA TGTGCCAGCAGCAAATATACCGGGCCAAACATTCAGTACTTC. Protein product: CASSKYTGPNIQYF.

This clonotype was observed a few times. This chain uses TRBV4-2 with TRBJ2-7; 8 bases fit TRBD1. This CDR3 spans 15 amino acids. V lost 0 bases and J lost 4; bases outside the gene matches: 5. Germline CDR1 and CDR2: LGHNA and YNFKEQ. The CDR3 coding sequence is TGTGCCAGCAGCCAAGAAATCGACAGGGGATACGAGCAGTACTTC. It is translated as CASSQEIDRGYEQYF.

This clonotype has a count of ten or more. The rearrangement links TRBV20-1 to TRBJ1-3; possible D gene TRBD1, 6 bases. Germline V gene lookup returns CDR1 DFQATT and CDR2 SNEGSKA (reference sequence). The CDR3 length is 12 residues. V was cut by 5 bases and J by 2 bases, with 7 bases left in between. The CDR3 region is CSAPGAGNTIYF. The DNA of the CDR3 is TGCAGTGCTCCAGGGGCTGGAAACACCATATATTTT.

This clonotype was observed at least ten times. This sequence joins TRBV11-2 and TRBJ2-7, with TRBD1 matching 9 bases. Germline trimming cut 5 bases from V and 4 bases from J; bases unmatched to any gene: 9. Germline CDR1 is SGHAT and CDR2 is FQNNGV. This CDR3 is 15 amino acids long. As DNA, the CDR3 is TGTGCCAGCAGCACCCCCCGGGACAGGGCTTACGAGCAGTACTTC. Its translation is CASSTPRDRAYEQYF.

The sample holds many counts of this clonotype. The rearrangement links TRBV5-1 to TRBJ2-2; 9 bases fit TRBD1. The germline CDR1 and CDR2 sequences are SGHRS and YFSETQ. V was pared by 7 bases and J by 5 bases, with 9 bases of the junction left unmatched. The CDR3 consists of 15 residues. The CDR3 nucleotides are TGCGCCAGCGACGGGGGACAGGGCCGGACCGGGGAGCTGTTTTTT. Translating it yields CASDGGQGRTGELFF.